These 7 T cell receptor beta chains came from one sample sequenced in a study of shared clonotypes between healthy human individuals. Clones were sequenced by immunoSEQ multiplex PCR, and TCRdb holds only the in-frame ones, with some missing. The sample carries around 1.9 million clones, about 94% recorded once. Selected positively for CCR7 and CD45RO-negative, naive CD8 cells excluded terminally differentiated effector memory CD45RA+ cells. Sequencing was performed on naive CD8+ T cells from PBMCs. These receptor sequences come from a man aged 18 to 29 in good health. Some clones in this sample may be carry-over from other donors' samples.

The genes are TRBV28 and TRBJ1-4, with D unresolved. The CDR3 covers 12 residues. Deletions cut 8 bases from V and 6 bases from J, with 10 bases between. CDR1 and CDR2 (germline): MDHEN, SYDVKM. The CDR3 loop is CASGGIDEKLFF. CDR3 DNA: TGTGCCAGCGGCGGAATTGATGAAAAACTGTTTTTT.

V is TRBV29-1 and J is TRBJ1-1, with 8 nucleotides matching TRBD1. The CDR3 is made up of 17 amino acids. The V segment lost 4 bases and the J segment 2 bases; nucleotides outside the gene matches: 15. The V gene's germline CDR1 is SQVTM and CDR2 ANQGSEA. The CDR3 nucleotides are TGCAGCGTTGGAGGGCAGGGGGCCCGTAACCTTAACACTGAAGCTTTCTTT. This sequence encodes CSVGGQGARNLNTEAFF.

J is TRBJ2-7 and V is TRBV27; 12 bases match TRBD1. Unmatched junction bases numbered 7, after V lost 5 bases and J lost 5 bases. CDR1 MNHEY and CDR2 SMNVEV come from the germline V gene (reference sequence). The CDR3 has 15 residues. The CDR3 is CASSPLGTGGHEQYF. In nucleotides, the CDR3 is TGTGCCAGCAGTCCCCTCGGGACAGGGGGCCACGAGCAGTACTTC.

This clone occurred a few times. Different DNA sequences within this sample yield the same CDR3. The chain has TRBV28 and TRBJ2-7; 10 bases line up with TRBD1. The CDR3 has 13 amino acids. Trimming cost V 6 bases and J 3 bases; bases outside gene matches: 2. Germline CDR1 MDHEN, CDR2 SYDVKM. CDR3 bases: TGTGCCAGCAGCCGGGACAGGGGCTACGAGCAGTACTTC. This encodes CASSRDRGYEQYF.

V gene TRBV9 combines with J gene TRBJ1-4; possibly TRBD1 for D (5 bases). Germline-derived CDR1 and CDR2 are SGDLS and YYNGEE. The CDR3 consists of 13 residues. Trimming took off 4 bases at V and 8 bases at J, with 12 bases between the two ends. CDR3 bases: TGTGCCAGCAGCCCGGGGCCGGGGGAAAAACTGTTTTTT. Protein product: CASSPGPGEKLFF.

CDR3 region: CASSSREPANTGELFF. The CDR3 DNA is TGTGCCAGCAGCTCCAGGGAGCCCGCGAACACCGGGGAGCTGTTTTTT. The V gene is TRBV7-9, the J gene TRBJ2-2, with D possibly being TRBD1 or TRBD2 (5 bases each). CDR3 length: 16 amino acids. The germline V and J ends were trimmed by 4 bases and 0 bases, with 12 bases remaining between them. Germline V CDR1 and CDR2: SEHNR, FQNEAQ (reference sequence).

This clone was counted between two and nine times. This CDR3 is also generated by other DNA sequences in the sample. CDR3: CAWSSGYSNQPQHF. For the CDR3, the DNA is TGTGCCTGGTCATCAGGGTATAGCAATCAGCCCCAGCATTTT. The V and J genes are TRBV30 and TRBJ1-5; possible D gene TRBD1, 5 bases. Germline-derived CDR1 and CDR2 are GTSNPN and SVGIG (reference sequence). The CDR3 has 14 residues. Trimming removed 5 bases at V and 0 bases at J, with 11 bases between.